This T cell receptor (beta chain) was sequenced for a study of cytomegalovirus exposure and HLA in healthy donors. Study-wide results and limits: In presence/absence analyses, roughly uniform sequencing depth across donors was assumed. Associated with HLA alleles at 0.05 false discovery rate in a later analysis were over 15,000 TCR beta sequences.

This PCR relied on a set of 60 Vbeta primers and 13 Jbeta primers. Assay: immunoSEQ multiplex PCR; the TCRdb copy retains only in-frame clones and omits some. Of some 110,000 clones in the sample, 70% to 75% were seen once. Notes on this clone: Antigen specificity is unknown.

V lost 2 bases and J lost 0; bases outside the gene matches: 9. Germline V gene sequence: CDR1 SGHNT, CDR2 YENEEA. The CDR3 totals 17 residues. The TCR comes from a man aged 40-50 years in good health and CMV-seronegative. The chain uses TRBV11-3 and TRBJ1-1, with 7 positions matching TRBD1. What was sequenced was PBMCs. CDR3 amino acids: CASSLIRDSPMNTEAFF. The CDR3 region has the DNA TGTGCCAGCAGCTTAATCCGGGACAGTCCCATGAACACTGAAGCTTTCTTT.